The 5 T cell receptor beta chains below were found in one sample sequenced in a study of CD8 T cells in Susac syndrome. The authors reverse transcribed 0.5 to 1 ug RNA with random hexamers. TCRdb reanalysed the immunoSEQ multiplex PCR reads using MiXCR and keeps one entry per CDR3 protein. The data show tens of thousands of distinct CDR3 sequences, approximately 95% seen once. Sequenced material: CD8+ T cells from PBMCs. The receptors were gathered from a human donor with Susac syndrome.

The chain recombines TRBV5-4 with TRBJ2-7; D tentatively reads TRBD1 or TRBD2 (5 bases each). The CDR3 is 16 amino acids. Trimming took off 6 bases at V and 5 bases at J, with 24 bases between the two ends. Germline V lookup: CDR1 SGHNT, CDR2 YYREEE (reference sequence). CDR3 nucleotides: TGTGCCAGCAACCCCAGTGGACCGGGACCCCACCACGAGCAGTACTTC. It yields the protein CASNPSGPGPHHEQYF.

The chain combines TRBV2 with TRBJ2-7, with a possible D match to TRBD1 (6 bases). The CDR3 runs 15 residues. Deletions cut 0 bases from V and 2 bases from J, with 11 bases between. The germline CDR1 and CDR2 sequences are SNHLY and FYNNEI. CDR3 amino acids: CASSEAAGAAYEQYF. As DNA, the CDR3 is TGTGCCAGCAGTGAAGCCGCAGGGGCGGCCTACGAGCAGTACTTC. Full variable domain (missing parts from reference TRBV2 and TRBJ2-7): EPEVTQTPSHQVTQMGQEVILRCVPISNHLYFYWYRQILGQKVEFLVSFYNNEISEKSEIFDDQFSVERPDGSNFTLKIRSTKLEDSAMYFCASSEAAGAAYEQYFGPGTRLTVT.

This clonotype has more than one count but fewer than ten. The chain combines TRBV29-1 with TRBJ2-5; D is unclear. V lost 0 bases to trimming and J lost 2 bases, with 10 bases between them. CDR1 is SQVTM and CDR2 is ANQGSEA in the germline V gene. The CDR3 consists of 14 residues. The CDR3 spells CSVEDWLSQETQYF. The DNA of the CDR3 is TGCAGCGTTGAAGATTGGCTAAGTCAAGAGACCCAGTACTTC.

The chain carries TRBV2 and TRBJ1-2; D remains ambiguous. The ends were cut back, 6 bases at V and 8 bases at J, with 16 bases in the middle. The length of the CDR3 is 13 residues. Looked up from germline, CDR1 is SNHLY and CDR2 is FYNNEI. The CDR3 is CASSGVERKGYTF. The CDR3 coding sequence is TGTGCCAGCAGCGGGGTGGAAAGGAAAGGCTACACCTTC.

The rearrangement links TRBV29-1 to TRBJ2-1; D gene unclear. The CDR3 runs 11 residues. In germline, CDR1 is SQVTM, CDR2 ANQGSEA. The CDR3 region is CTSRFDNEQFF. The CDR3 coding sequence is TGCACCTCCCGCTTCGACAATGAGCAGTTCTTC.